Presented here are 26 T cell receptor beta chains from one specimen sequenced in a study of cytomegalovirus exposure and HLA in healthy donors. The PCR had 60 Vbeta and 13 Jbeta primers. Profiled with immunoSEQ multiplex PCR; TCRdb holds only in-frame clones, not every one. This sample has 250,000 or so clones, with 70% to 90% found just once. The sample comprised PBMCs. These receptors were taken from an older woman in good health and CMV-seropositive.

This chain links TRBV2 with TRBJ1-4; no firm D call. The CDR3 has 15 amino acids. Germline V gene lookup returns CDR1 SNHLY and CDR2 FYNNEI. Trimming left V 7 bases short and J 0 bases short, with 12 bases between. The DNA of the CDR3 is TGTGCCAGCAAGCCTCTACCTGCAACTAATGAAAAACTGTTTTTT. It translates to CASKPLPATNEKLFF.

The chain is built from TRBV11-2 and TRBJ2-7; 11 nucleotides match TRBD2. Germline loops: CDR1 SGHAT, CDR2 FQNNGV. The CDR3 runs 15 residues. V was pared by 4 bases and J by 2 bases, with 4 bases of the junction left unmatched. The CDR3 is CASSSGTSGAYEQYF. For the CDR3, the DNA is TGTGCCAGCAGCTCGGGGACTAGCGGAGCCTACGAGCAGTACTTC.

This chain uses TRBV28 with TRBJ2-2; 9 bases are a match to TRBD1. Germline-derived CDR1 and CDR2 are MDHEN and SYDVKM. The CDR3 loop spans 16 amino acids. V was pared by 4 bases and J by 7 bases, with 10 bases of the junction left unmatched. The CDR3 protein is CASSSRTGVGVGELFF. The CDR3 region has the DNA TGTGCCAGCAGTTCGAGGACAGGGGTGGGGGTCGGGGAGCTGTTTTTT.

The V and J genes are TRBV14 and TRBJ2-7, with D uncertain. V lost 0 bases and J lost 2, with 17 bases in between. Germline values: CDR1 SGHDN, CDR2 FVKESK. CDR3 length: 17 amino acids. CDR3 protein: CASSQDLAVPNPYEQYF. The CDR3 DNA follows: TGTGCCAGCAGCCAAGATCTGGCGGTTCCTAACCCCTACGAGCAGTACTTC.

This clone was observed a few times. The chain couples TRBV28 to TRBJ1-4, with 8 bases matching TRBD1. The germline CDR1 and CDR2 sequences are MDHEN and SYDVKM. This CDR3 region has 14 residues. Losses at the gene ends were 3 bases for V and 8 bases for J; bases not matched to a gene: 5. CDR3 residues: CASSFPQGGEKLFF. CDR3 nucleotides: TGTGCCAGCAGTTTCCCACAGGGGGGCGAAAAACTGTTTTTT.

The gene calls are TRBV15 and TRBJ1-2; no clear D. From germline, CDR1 is LNHNV and CDR2 YYDKDF (reference sequence). The CDR3 totals 14 residues. Between the trimmed V and J ends, which lost 2 bases and 5 bases, there was a span of 12 bases. CDR3 loop: CATSRPGGWYGYTF. For the CDR3, the DNA is TGTGCCACCAGCAGACCTGGAGGCTGGTATGGCTACACCTTC.

The V and J genes are TRBV5-1 and TRBJ2-1; the match to TRBD1 covers 7 bases. With 1 base clipped from V and 3 bases from J, the junction kept 4 bases outside the gene matches. The germline gives CDR1 SGHRS, CDR2 YFSETQ. The CDR3 is 15 amino acids. CDR3: CASSLTTGRYNEQFF. As DNA, the CDR3 is TGCGCCAGCAGCTTGACGACAGGGCGCTACAATGAGCAGTTCTTC.

The CDR3 DNA sequence: TGTGCCAGCAGTGAAGGGGGCGCAGGAAAGGAGCCCCAGCATTTT. Amino acids: CASSEGGAGKEPQHF. The chain couples TRBV6-1 to TRBJ1-5; TRBD1 might be the D (5 bases). The germline gives CDR1 MNHNS, CDR2 SASEGT. CDR3 length: 15 amino acids. V was trimmed by 1 base and J by 8 bases, leaving 15 bases between them.

V usage is TRBV19 and J usage is TRBJ2-7; D perhaps matches TRBD1 (5 bases). CDR3 size: 15 residues. Germline CDR1 and CDR2: LNHDA and SQIVND (reference sequence). V was pared by 2 bases and J by 3 bases, with 14 bases between. The CDR3 DNA is TGTGCCAGTAGTATAAAAGACAGCCCCTTCTACGAGCAGTACTTC. Translated, it gives CASSIKDSPFYEQYF.

V is TRBV7-9 and J is TRBJ1-1; 8 bases fit TRBD1. The CDR3 is 14 amino acids. Germline V gives CDR1 SEHNR, CDR2 FQNEAQ (reference sequence). J gave up 5 bases and V 4 bases, and 6 bases lay outside the gene matches. The CDR3 sequence: CASSSDRGSTEAFF. CDR3 nucleotides: TGTGCCAGCAGCTCCGACAGGGGATCGACTGAAGCTTTCTTT.

CDR3 sequence: CASSLAGSGANVLTF. In DNA, the CDR3 is TGCGCCAGCAGCTTGGCAGGGTCCGGGGCCAACGTCCTGACTTTC. The chain combines TRBV5-1 with TRBJ2-6; D may be TRBD1 (5 bases). V was cut by 0 bases and J by 4 bases, with 8 bases left in between. CDR1 and CDR2 (germline): SGHRS, YFSETQ. This CDR3 comprises 15 residues.

The chain has TRBV28 and TRBJ1-1; 7 bases map to TRBD1. V lost 5 bases and J lost 11; bases outside the gene matches: 11. This CDR3 region has 13 residues. CDR1 is MDHEN and CDR2 is SYDVKM in the germline V gene. CDR3 bases: TGTGCCAGCAGTCGATCCGACAGGGTAGGGGCTTTCTTT. Its translation is CASSRSDRVGAFF.

The rearrangement joins TRBV27 to TRBJ2-3, with 13 bases aligning to TRBD2. This CDR3 has 15 residues. Germline loops: CDR1 MNHEY, CDR2 SMNVEV (reference sequence). The V segment lost 4 bases and the J segment 9 bases; nucleotides outside the gene matches: 7. This CDR3 is CASSSTSGRAWTQYF. For the CDR3, the DNA is TGTGCCAGCAGTTCCACTAGCGGGAGGGCCTGGACGCAGTATTTT.

The V and J genes are TRBV6-1 and TRBJ2-1; the D gene is possibly TRBD2 (6 bases). V dropped 4 bases and J dropped 4 bases, with 17 bases sitting between them. This CDR3 comprises 16 residues. Germline V lookup: CDR1 MNHNS, CDR2 SASEGT. In nucleotides, the CDR3 is TGTGCCAGCAGTGCCAAGACGGGAGTCGGGTACAATGAGCAGTTCTTC. This sequence encodes CASSAKTGVGYNEQFF.

The count of this clone is one. V usage is TRBV29-1 and J usage is TRBJ2-3; D is perhaps TRBD2 (5 bases). The CDR3 is 12 amino acids. Germline-derived CDR1 and CDR2 are SQVTM and ANQGSEA. Trimming removed 6 bases from V and 6 bases from J, with 13 bases in between. CDR3 amino acids: CSVRDSRDTQYF. CDR3 DNA: TGCAGCGTCCGGGATAGCCGGGATACGCAGTATTTT.

The CDR3 here is CASSFGELTYNEQFF. The DNA for the CDR3 is TGCGCCAGCAGCTTTGGGGAGTTAACCTACAATGAGCAGTTCTTC. The genes are TRBV5-1 and TRBJ2-1, with a possible D match to TRBD2 (5 bases). This CDR3 is built from 15 residues. Germline V CDR1 and CDR2: SGHRS, YFSETQ. Trimming took 2 bases from V and 2 from J, leaving 11 bases between them.

This chain links TRBV6-1 with TRBJ1-1; 7 nucleotides agree with TRBD1. The CDR3 covers 16 residues. The germline gives CDR1 MNHNS, CDR2 SASEGT. V lost 3 bases to trimming and J lost 1 base; unmatched junction nucleotides: 8. The CDR3 DNA is TGTGCCAGCAGTGACCACAGGGGCCGGGGGAACACTGAAGCTTTCTTT. Its translation: CASSDHRGRGNTEAFF.

The chain joins TRBV29-1 to TRBJ1-5, with 9 nucleotides matching TRBD1. The CDR3 runs to 15 residues. The junction had 14 bases not matched to a gene; V was cut back by 8 bases and J by 6 bases. Germline V CDR1 and CDR2: SQVTM, ANQGSEA. CDR3 in DNA: TGCAGCATTTCCGTCGGGACAGGGAATGGTCAGCCCCAGCATTTT. It specifies CSISVGTGNGQPQHF.

The chain joins TRBV6-5 to TRBJ1-1, with D unresolved. Trimming took 7 bases from V and 0 from J, leaving 12 bases between them. The CDR3 totals 14 residues. Germline CDR1 and CDR2: MNHEY and SVGAGI. The CDR3 region is CASKGVRVNTEAFF. Written as DNA, the CDR3 is TGTGCCAGCAAAGGAGTGAGGGTGAACACTGAAGCTTTCTTT.

The V call is TRBV7-3, the J call TRBJ2-7; 11 positions agree with TRBD2. Germline CDR1 and CDR2: SGHTA and FQGTGA. After removal of 5 bases from V and 0 bases from J, the junction contained 3 bases not matched to a gene. This CDR3 has 15 residues. CDR3 in DNA: TGTGCCAGCAGCGTTACTAGCGGGAGCTCCTACGAGCAGTACTTC. It is translated as CASSVTSGSSYEQYF. The full variable domain, rest sourced from reference TRBV7-3 and TRBJ2-7, is GAGVSQTPSNKVTEKGKYVELRCDPISGHTALYWYRQSLGQGPEFLIYFQGTGAADDSGLPNDRFFAVRPEGSVSTLKIQRTERGDSAVYLCASSVTSGSSYEQYFGPGTRLTVT.

The rearrangement links TRBV27 to TRBJ1-2; TRBD1 matches 8 bases. Trimming removed 5 bases from V and 7 bases from J; junction bases left unmatched: 15. Germline values: CDR1 MNHEY, CDR2 SMNVEV (reference sequence). The length of the CDR3 is 16 residues. CDR3 bases: TGTGCCAGCAGTGGACAGGGTTTTAGTGGGGGGGGTGGCTACACCTTC. Translating it yields CASSGQGFSGGGGYTF.

V and J are TRBV30 and TRBJ2-5; D is perhaps TRBD2 (6 bases). Germline CDR1 and CDR2: GTSNPN and SVGIG (reference sequence). Trimming removed 0 bases at V and 2 bases at J, with 10 bases between. This CDR3 spans 14 amino acids. CDR3 bases: TGTGCCTGGAGTGTAGTTAGCGGACAAGAGACCCAGTACTTC. Its protein is CAWSVVSGQETQYF.

The chain carries TRBV13 and TRBJ2-2; D remains ambiguous. Deletions cut 2 bases from V and 1 base from J, with 8 bases between. CDR1 and CDR2 (germline): PRHDT, FYEKMQ (reference sequence). The CDR3 extends over 15 amino acids. This CDR3 is CASSLYSLNTGELFF. The CDR3 DNA is TGTGCCAGCAGCTTATACTCCTTGAACACCGGGGAGCTGTTTTTT.

V gene TRBV9 combines with J gene TRBJ2-5, with 7 positions matching TRBD2. CDR1 is SGDLS, CDR2 YYNGEE, per germline. The CDR3 has 15 residues. The trim removed 0 bases at V and 2 bases at J, leaving 4 bases unmatched. The CDR3, as DNA: TGTGCCAGCAGCGTAGCGGGGGGAGTTCAAGAGACCCAGTACTTC. It codes for CASSVAGGVQETQYF.

CDR3 nucleotides: TGTGCCAGCAGTGAGACCCAGGGGGCGGCCTATGGCTACACCTTC. Its protein is CASSETQGAAYGYTF. The chain is built from TRBV2 and TRBJ1-2; TRBD1 aligns across 8 bases. V gave up 3 bases and J gave up 4 bases; unmatched junction bases: 7. Germline V gene lookup returns CDR1 SNHLY and CDR2 FYNNEI. The CDR3 is made up of 15 amino acids.

This clone is a singleton in its sample. DNA for the CDR3: TGTGCCAGTAGTAACTCTAAAGAGACCCAGTACTTC. Amino acid sequence: CASSNSKETQYF. The chain carries TRBV19 and TRBJ2-5; D is unresolved. Germline V gene sequence: CDR1 LNHDA, CDR2 SQIVND (reference sequence). This CDR3 is 12 amino acids long. Trimming left V 4 bases short and J 3 bases short, with 6 bases between.